These T cell receptor beta chains were read from a single sample in a study of blood T cell repertoires in COVID-19. TCRdb's copy holds only in-frame clones and misses some; the assay was immunoSEQ multiplex PCR. This table has more than 300,000 clones, roughly 86% appearing once. Sequenced material: peripheral blood. These receptors were collected from a woman under 40 with COVID-19, enrolled during active disease. Each CDR3 is given with its conserved first and last residue. A D gene is named only where the DNA matches it firmly. For some rows the clone size is stated as once, few or many, or as a class when expanded; others skip it.

d_gene: TRBD1
j_gene: TRBJ1-5
abundance: .
v_gene: TRBV30
len: 12
CDR3nt: TGTGCCTGGGGGACAGAGCATCAGCCCCAGCATTTT
CDR3aa: CAWGTEHQPQHF

d_gene: .
j_gene: TRBJ1-4
abundance: .
v_gene: TRBV7-9
len: 14
CDR3nt: TGTGCCAGCAGCTTAGCCGGCAGGCGAGAAAAACTGTTTTTT
CDR3aa: CASSLAGRREKLFF

d_gene: .
j_gene: TRBJ2-3
abundance: .
v_gene: TRBV7-2
len: 15
CDR3nt: TGTGCCAGCACTTTAGGGGGAATCTTCACAGATACGCAGTATTTT
CDR3aa: CASTLGGIFTDTQYF

d_gene: .
j_gene: TRBJ2-1
abundance: .
v_gene: TRBV6-5
len: 13
CDR3nt: TGTGCCAGCAGTACCGACTCGTGGCGGGCCCAGTTCTTC
CDR3aa: CASSTDSWRAQFF

d_gene: .
j_gene: TRBJ1-6
abundance: .
v_gene: TRBV25-1
len: 15
CDR3nt: TGTGCCAGCAGTGATTGGTTCGATGAGCGGGCACCCCTCCACTTT
CDR3aa: CASSDWFDERAPLHF

d_gene: TRBD1
j_gene: TRBJ1-5
abundance: .
v_gene: TRBV27
len: 15
CDR3nt: TGTGCCAGCAGTTCCGGGACAGTAGTTAATCAGCCCCAGCATTTT
CDR3aa: CASSSGTVVNQPQHF

d_gene: .
j_gene: TRBJ2-1
abundance: few
v_gene: TRBV7-9
len: 13
CDR3nt: TGTGCCAGCAGCATGAGTTCCTACAATGAGCAGTTCTTC
CDR3aa: CASSMSSYNEQFF

d_gene: TRBD1
j_gene: TRBJ2-1
abundance: .
v_gene: TRBV4-2
len: 15
CDR3nt: TGTGCCAGCAGCCAATTGGGACAGGCCGACAATGAGCAGTTCTTC
CDR3aa: CASSQLGQADNEQFF

d_gene: .
j_gene: TRBJ2-1
abundance: few
v_gene: TRBV10-3
len: 11
CDR3nt: TGTGCCATCAGTCTCGGAGGTGAGCAGTTCTTC
CDR3aa: CAISLGGEQFF

d_gene: .
j_gene: TRBJ2-7
abundance: few
v_gene: TRBV28
len: 14
CDR3nt: TGTGCCAGCAGATCCATGACTAACCCAAGAGAGCAGTACTTC
CDR3aa: CASRSMTNPREQYF

d_gene: .
j_gene: TRBJ2-7
abundance: .
v_gene: TRBV20-1
len: 11
CDR3nt: TGCAGTGCTAGTGCAGGGGCAAAGCAGTACTTC
CDR3aa: CSASAGAKQYF

d_gene: .
j_gene: TRBJ1-6
abundance: .
v_gene: TRBV19
len: 15
CDR3nt: TGTGCCAGTAGTATGGCCCAGGGTCCGGATTCACCCCTCCACTTT
CDR3aa: CASSMAQGPDSPLHF

d_gene: TRBD2
j_gene: TRBJ2-7
abundance: .
v_gene: TRBV18
len: 15
CDR3nt: TGTGCCAGCTCACCGATCGAGCGGGGGTCCGGGGAGCAGTACTTC
CDR3aa: CASSPIERGSGEQYF

d_gene: .
j_gene: TRBJ1-5
abundance: .
v_gene: TRBV29-1
len: 14
CDR3nt: TGCAGCGTTGTAGTAGGGGGTTACAATCAGCCCCAGCATTTT
CDR3aa: CSVVVGGYNQPQHF

d_gene: .
j_gene: TRBJ1-1
abundance: .
v_gene: TRBV7-2
len: 15
CDR3nt: TGTGCCAGCAGCCGCGCAGGCCAATCAGGCACTGAAGCTTTCTTT
CDR3aa: CASSRAGQSGTEAFF

d_gene: TRBD2
j_gene: TRBJ2-1
abundance: once
v_gene: TRBV5-4
len: 15
CDR3nt: TGTGCCAGCAGCTTCCTAGCGGGAGGGCCAAATGAGCAGTTCTTC
CDR3aa: CASSFLAGGPNEQFF

d_gene: .
j_gene: TRBJ1-1
abundance: .
v_gene: TRBV2
len: 13
CDR3nt: TGTGCCAGCAGTGTGACCAGGGCCACTGAAGCTTTCTTT
CDR3aa: CASSVTRATEAFF

d_gene: TRBD2
j_gene: TRBJ2-1
abundance: .
v_gene: TRBV2
len: 14
CDR3nt: TGTGCCAGCAGTGGTCTAGCGGGCTACAATGAGCAGTTCTTC
CDR3aa: CASSGLAGYNEQFF

d_gene: .
j_gene: TRBJ2-3
abundance: .
v_gene: TRBV9
len: 15
CDR3nt: TGTGCCAGCAGCGTAGGAGGCTTTCTTGCAGATACGCAGTATTTT
CDR3aa: CASSVGGFLADTQYF

d_gene: .
j_gene: TRBJ2-5
abundance: .
v_gene: TRBV7-3
len: 15
CDR3nt: TGTGCCAGCAGCCCGTTGGGCCAACGAGAAGAGACCCAGTACTTC
CDR3aa: CASSPLGQREETQYF

d_gene: TRBD1
j_gene: TRBJ1-6
abundance: once
v_gene: TRBV11-2
len: 14
CDR3nt: TGTGCCAGCAGCCCTGGGACAGCGAATTCACCCCTCCACTTT
CDR3aa: CASSPGTANSPLHF

d_gene: .
j_gene: TRBJ2-7
abundance: once
v_gene: TRBV6-5
len: 13
CDR3nt: TGTGCCAGCAGTCGCCCTTCTGGCAGCGAGCAGTACTTC
CDR3aa: CASSRPSGSEQYF

d_gene: .
j_gene: TRBJ2-5
abundance: .
v_gene: TRBV7-9
len: 13
CDR3nt: TGTGCCAGCAGCTTAGGGCTAGCCGAGACCCAGTACTTC
CDR3aa: CASSLGLAETQYF

d_gene: .
j_gene: TRBJ1-1
abundance: .
v_gene: TRBV5-1
len: 16
CDR3nt: TGCGCCAGCAGGCCCTCCCTGGGACTCACGAACACTGAAGCTTTCTTT
CDR3aa: CASRPSLGLTNTEAFF

d_gene: .
j_gene: TRBJ1-1
abundance: .
v_gene: TRBV25-1
len: 12
CDR3nt: TGTGCCAGCACGACCGGGGGAACTGAAGCTTTCTTT
CDR3aa: CASTTGGTEAFF

d_gene: .
j_gene: TRBJ2-7
abundance: .
v_gene: TRBV6-5
len: 14
CDR3nt: TGTGCCAGCACTCGGGGACAACGGGGCTACGAGCAGTACTTC
CDR3aa: CASTRGQRGYEQYF

d_gene: TRBD2
j_gene: TRBJ2-5
abundance: .
v_gene: TRBV19
len: 15
CDR3nt: TGTGCCAGTAGCATGGACGGGGGGTACCAAGAGACCCAGTACTTC
CDR3aa: CASSMDGGYQETQYF

d_gene: .
j_gene: TRBJ2-4
abundance: .
v_gene: TRBV5-6
len: 16
CDR3nt: TGTGCCAGCAGCTTGGGGTTACAGGGAACCAAAAACATTCAGTACTTC
CDR3aa: CASSLGLQGTKNIQYF

d_gene: .
j_gene: TRBJ1-1
abundance: .
v_gene: TRBV3-1/TRBV3-2
len: 13
CDR3nt: TGTGCCAGCAGCCTTACAGGGCCGTCTGAAGCTTTCTTT
CDR3aa: CASSLTGPSEAFF

d_gene: TRBD2
j_gene: TRBJ2-3
abundance: .
v_gene: TRBV6-5
len: 14
CDR3nt: TGTGCCAGCAGGGCTAGCGGGAGCGCAGATACGCAGTATTTT
CDR3aa: CASRASGSADTQYF

d_gene: TRBD1
j_gene: TRBJ2-7
abundance: .
v_gene: TRBV19
len: 13
CDR3nt: TGTGCCTCCCGGGACAGGGGCAGGTACGAGCAGTACTTC
CDR3aa: CASRDRGRYEQYF

d_gene: TRBD2
j_gene: TRBJ2-1
abundance: .
v_gene: TRBV7-9
len: 15
CDR3nt: TGTGCCAGCAGCCCCCGTAGTAGCGGGACTAGTGAGCAGTTCTTC
CDR3aa: CASSPRSSGTSEQFF

d_gene: TRBD2
j_gene: TRBJ2-1
abundance: .
v_gene: TRBV27
len: 13
CDR3nt: TGTGCCAGCAGGGTAGCGGGAGCCAATGAGCAGTTCTTC
CDR3aa: CASRVAGANEQFF

d_gene: .
j_gene: TRBJ1-5
abundance: few
v_gene: TRBV5-1
len: 13
CDR3nt: TGCGCCAGCAGCTTGGAGCCTAATCAGCCCCAGCATTTT
CDR3aa: CASSLEPNQPQHF

d_gene: TRBD2
j_gene: TRBJ2-1
abundance: few
v_gene: TRBV7-2
len: 16
CDR3nt: TGTGCCAGCAGCTTTCTAGCGGGAGGGAGGTCAATTGAGCAGTTCTTC
CDR3aa: CASSFLAGGRSIEQFF

d_gene: .
j_gene: TRBJ2-7
abundance: .
v_gene: TRBV7-8
len: 16
CDR3nt: TGTGCCAGCAGCTCCACCGGGCCCCGGGAAACCTACGAGCAGTACTTC
CDR3aa: CASSSTGPRETYEQYF

d_gene: TRBD1
j_gene: TRBJ1-2
abundance: few
v_gene: TRBV18
len: 14
CDR3nt: TGTGCCAGCTCACCAGGGACAGGGGAAAATGGCTACACCTTC
CDR3aa: CASSPGTGENGYTF

d_gene: .
j_gene: TRBJ2-7
abundance: .
v_gene: TRBV5-5
len: 14
CDR3nt: TGTGCCAGCAGCTTGGGGGCAGGCTCCTACGAGCAGTACTTC
CDR3aa: CASSLGAGSYEQYF

d_gene: TRBD1
j_gene: TRBJ1-2
abundance: .
v_gene: TRBV6-6
len: 14
CDR3nt: TGTGCCAGCAGTGGACAGGGATTTAACTATGGCTACACCTTC
CDR3aa: CASSGQGFNYGYTF

d_gene: .
j_gene: TRBJ1-4
abundance: .
v_gene: TRBV28
len: 15
CDR3nt: TGTGCCAGCAGTTCTCCGGGACGGGGGGGTGAAAAACTGTTTTTT
CDR3aa: CASSSPGRGGEKLFF

d_gene: TRBD2
j_gene: TRBJ2-2
abundance: .
v_gene: TRBV10-1
len: 13
CDR3nt: TGCGCCAGCAAAGCTAGCGGGGACGGGGAGCTGTTTTTT
CDR3aa: CASKASGDGELFF

d_gene: .
j_gene: TRBJ1-4
abundance: .
v_gene: TRBV18
len: 16
CDR3nt: TGTGCCAGCTCACAGGGCACAGGGCGCACTAATGAAAAACTGTTTTTT
CDR3aa: CASSQGTGRTNEKLFF

d_gene: .
j_gene: TRBJ2-7
abundance: few
v_gene: TRBV4-1
len: 16
CDR3nt: TGCGCCAGCAGCCCCGGGGCGGCGGGGTCATCCTACGAGCAGTACTTC
CDR3aa: CASSPGAAGSSYEQYF

d_gene: TRBD1
j_gene: TRBJ1-2
abundance: .
v_gene: TRBV4-2
len: 15
CDR3nt: TGTGCCAGCAACCAAGAGGGGGCCGTCAACTATGGCTACACCTTC
CDR3aa: CASNQEGAVNYGYTF

d_gene: .
j_gene: TRBJ1-1
abundance: .
v_gene: TRBV4-1
len: 15
CDR3nt: TGCGCCAGCAGCCAATGGAGGGGTAGAAACACTGAAGCTTTCTTT
CDR3aa: CASSQWRGRNTEAFF

d_gene: TRBD2
j_gene: TRBJ2-7
abundance: .
v_gene: TRBV7-2
len: 15
CDR3nt: TGTGCCAGCAGCTCGACTAGCGGGAGCTCCTACGAGCAGTACTTC
CDR3aa: CASSSTSGSSYEQYF

d_gene: TRBD1
j_gene: TRBJ2-6
abundance: .
v_gene: TRBV7-3
len: 16
CDR3nt: TGTGCCAGCAGCCCCGACAGGGACCCTGGGGCCAACGTCCTGACTTTC
CDR3aa: CASSPDRDPGANVLTF

d_gene: TRBD2
j_gene: TRBJ2-2
abundance: once
v_gene: TRBV5-1
len: 16
CDR3nt: TGCGCCAGCAGCTTGGTCAGACTAGCGGTTACCGGGGAGCTGTTTTTT
CDR3aa: CASSLVRLAVTGELFF

d_gene: .
j_gene: TRBJ2-7
abundance: .
v_gene: TRBV19
len: 12
CDR3nt: TGTGCCAGTAGTACGGGAAGGTACGAGCAGTACTTC
CDR3aa: CASSTGRYEQYF

d_gene: .
j_gene: TRBJ1-1
abundance: .
v_gene: TRBV21-1
len: 16
CDR3nt: TGTGCCAGCAGCACGAACGGGGTTGCTGGTGATACTGAAGCTTTCTTT
CDR3aa: CASSTNGVAGDTEAFF

d_gene: .
j_gene: TRBJ2-7
abundance: .
v_gene: TRBV14
len: 16
CDR3nt: TGTGCCAGCAGCCAAGGGGAGCGGGCCCCGGGATACGAGCAGTACTTC
CDR3aa: CASSQGERAPGYEQYF

d_gene: .
j_gene: TRBJ2-1
abundance: .
v_gene: TRBV6-5
len: 15
CDR3nt: TGTGCCAGCAGTTACTCGGGACTCACCTACAATGAGCAGTTCTTC
CDR3aa: CASSYSGLTYNEQFF

d_gene: .
j_gene: TRBJ1-4
abundance: .
v_gene: TRBV19
len: 14
CDR3nt: TGTGCCAGTAGTGACCGACAGACTAATGAAAAACTGTTTTTT
CDR3aa: CASSDRQTNEKLFF

d_gene: TRBD1
j_gene: TRBJ1-2
abundance: .
v_gene: TRBV19
len: 17
CDR3nt: TGTGCCAGTAGCACGATCCCAGGGGGCGCGTTATACTATGGCTACACCTTC
CDR3aa: CASSTIPGGALYYGYTF

d_gene: .
j_gene: TRBJ1-5
abundance: .
v_gene: TRBV6-5
len: 15
CDR3nt: TGTGCCAGCAGTTACTCTCCGGGGACAAATCAGCCCCAGCATTTT
CDR3aa: CASSYSPGTNQPQHF

d_gene: .
j_gene: TRBJ2-7
abundance: few
v_gene: TRBV5-8
len: 15
CDR3nt: TGTGCCAGCAGCTTGTGGGGGACTCCTTTCTACGAGCAGTACTTC
CDR3aa: CASSLWGTPFYEQYF

d_gene: .
j_gene: TRBJ2-1
abundance: .
v_gene: TRBV29-1
len: 13
CDR3nt: TGCAGCGTTGAAAAGGGCAGGGGCAATGAGCAGTTCTTC
CDR3aa: CSVEKGRGNEQFF